One sample yielded the 20 T cell receptor beta chains listed below, sequenced in a study of T cell repertoires in cytomegalovirus infection. Their cognate antigens are unknown. One entry per CDR3 protein results from TCRdb running MiXCR on the reads. Found here are approximately 730,000 distinct CDR3 sequences, around a third of them singletons; the top ten hold about 20%. The sample in question was cultured PBMCs, obtained from culture after CMV antigen stimulation. Every receptor here comes from a human donor in good health (CMV status not recorded). Some clones in this sample may be carry-over from other donors' samples.

This clonotype was observed a handful of times. The genes are TRBV28 and TRBJ1-3, with D possibly TRBD1 on 5 matching bases. The CDR3 length is 16 residues. Trimming removed 2 bases at V and 0 bases at J, with 11 bases between. The germline CDR1 and CDR2 sequences are MDHEN and SYDVKM. CDR3 coding DNA: TGTGCCAGCAGTTTAAGCGGGACCCTCTCTGGAAACACCATATATTTT. It encodes CASSLSGTLSGNTIYF.

This clonotype was detected a few times. The chain is built from TRBV20-1 and TRBJ1-1; TRBD1 aligns across 8 bases. Germline V lookup: CDR1 DFQATT, CDR2 SNEGSKA (reference sequence). The V gene end was trimmed by 5 bases and the J gene end by 6 bases; junction bases not matched to a gene: 8. The CDR3 has 13 residues. CDR3 residues: CSAHFQGAAEAFF. The CDR3 DNA sequence: TGCAGTGCTCACTTTCAGGGGGCTGCTGAAGCTTTCTTT.

This chain links TRBV6-6 with TRBJ2-5; TRBD2 agrees at 12 bases. Germline trimming cut 7 bases from V and 5 bases from J; bases unmatched to any gene: 11. Germline-derived CDR1 and CDR2 are MNHNY and SVGAGI (reference sequence). CDR3 length equals 16 residues. The CDR3 nucleotides are TGTGCCAGCAACCCCACCAACCTAGCGGGGGGGGAGACCCAGTACTTC. It codes for CASNPTNLAGGETQYF.

The table lists this clonotype with many counts. J is TRBJ1-1 and V is TRBV7-2, with D possibly matching TRBD1 (5 bases). The CDR3 contains 13 residues. Per germline, CDR1 SGHTA and CDR2 FQGNSA. With 4 bases removed from V and 0 bases from J, the gap between germline ends came to 6 bases. The CDR3 bases are TGTGCCAGCAGCTGGGGGATGAACACTGAAGCTTTCTTT. This gives the protein CASSWGMNTEAFF. Full variable domain (rest looked up from reference TRBV7-2 and TRBJ1-1): GAGVSQSPSNKVTEKGKDVELRCDPISGHTALYWYRQSLGQGLEFLIYFQGNSAPDKSGLPSDRFSAERTGGSVSTLTIQRTQQEDSAVYLCASSWGMNTEAFFGQGTRLTVV.

The V and J genes are TRBV7-9 and TRBJ2-1; D possibly corresponds to TRBD1 (6 bases). The germline V gene encodes CDR1 SEHNR and CDR2 FQNEAQ (reference sequence). V lost 5 bases and J lost 3, with 20 bases in between. This CDR3 spans 17 amino acids. This chain's CDR3 is CASSTYQQGLFYNEQFF. CDR3 sequence (DNA): TGTGCCAGCAGCACGTACCAACAGGGTTTGTTCTACAATGAGCAGTTCTTC.

The chain recombines TRBV14 with TRBJ1-1; TRBD1 agrees at 7 bases. The CDR3 is made up of 13 amino acids. CDR1 is SGHDN, CDR2 FVKESK, per germline. Trimming took 2 bases from V and 8 from J; bases not matched to a gene: 5. The CDR3 DNA reads TGTGCCAGCAGCCAACTACAGGGGTCCGAAGCTTTCTTT. Translating gives CASSQLQGSEAFF. The whole variable domain, remainder taken from reference TRBV14 and TRBJ1-1, is EAGVTQFPSHSVIEKGQTVTLRCDPISGHDNLYWYRRVMGKEIKFLLHFVKESKQDESGMPNNRFLAERTGGTYSTLKVQPAELEDSGVYFCASSQLQGSEAFFGQGTRLTVV.

This clonotype was found many times. V gene TRBV7-2 combines with J gene TRBJ1-2, with 10 bases matching TRBD1. The CDR3 is 15 residues long. V shed 5 bases and J 3 bases; nucleotides not matched to a gene: 6. The V gene's germline CDR1 is SGHTA and CDR2 FQGNSA. This CDR3 is CASSTRQGAHYGYTF. CDR3 DNA sequence: TGTGCCAGCAGCACCCGACAGGGGGCCCACTATGGCTACACCTTC.

The J gene is TRBJ1-6, the V gene TRBV14; D ambiguous. V lost 6 bases, J lost 9 bases, and 12 bases lay in between. Germline V gene sequence: CDR1 SGHDN, CDR2 FVKESK. CDR3 length: 13 residues. The CDR3 bases are TGTGCCAGCAGGGCGGCCGTTACTTCACCCCTCCACTTT. This encodes CASRAAVTSPLHF. The whole variable domain, filled in from reference TRBV14 and TRBJ1-6, reads EAGVTQFPSHSVIEKGQTVTLRCDPISGHDNLYWYRRVMGKEIKFLLHFVKESKQDESGMPNNRFLAERTGGTYSTLKVQPAELEDSGVYFCASRAAVTSPLHFGNGTRLTVT.

For this clonotype: The germline gene is not matched at one end of the junction; a read error may be the cause. CDR3 protein: CTSSPTGGGNTIYF. The CDR3 DNA sequence: TGCACCAGCAGCCCAACGGGCGGAGGAAACACCATATATTTT. The chain links TRBV5-1 to TRBJ1-3; D unresolved. The CDR3 runs 14 residues. CDR1 is SGHRS and CDR2 is YFSETQ in the germline V gene. Complete variable domain (other parts from reference TRBV5-1 and TRBJ1-3): KAGVTQTPRYLIKTRGQQVTLSCSPISGHRSVSWYQQTPGQGLQFLFEYFSETQRNKGNFPGRFSGRQFSNSRSEMNVSTLELGDSALYLCTSSPTGGGNTIYFGEGSWLTVV.

The count of this clonotype is one. The chain carries TRBV6-5 and TRBJ1-4, with D perhaps matching TRBD1 (5 bases). CDR1 is MNHEY, CDR2 SVGAGI, per germline. The CDR3 spans 15 residues. Trimming took 0 bases from V and 9 from J, leaving 14 bases between them. The CDR3 sequence is CASSYSGTGMKKLFF. Written as DNA, the CDR3 is TGTGCCAGCAGTTACTCGGGGACTGGGATGAAAAAACTGTTTTTT.

Points on this clonotype: One end of the junction does not line up with germline, which may come from a read error. This chain connects TRBV6-5 to TRBJ1-1; 9 nucleotides line up with TRBD1. Germline CDR1 is MNHEY and CDR2 is SVGAGI. The CDR3 is 15 residues long. CDR3 in DNA: TGTGCCAGCAGCCGGAGGACAGGGGTGGACACTGGAGCTTTCTTT. It codes for CASSRRTGVDTGAFF.

This chain links TRBV20-1 with TRBJ2-1; D remains unclear. This CDR3 has 15 amino acids. V gave up 1 base and J gave up 3 bases, with 13 bases separating them. Germline CDR1 DFQATT, CDR2 SNEGSKA (reference sequence). The CDR3 loop is CSARGQSLGYNEQFF. CDR3 nucleotides: TGCAGTGCTAGAGGGCAGTCCTTAGGCTACAATGAGCAGTTCTTC.

The CDR3 bases are TGTGCCAGCAGCGGGACAGGGGGCATCGATGAGCAGTTCTTC. It is translated as CASSGTGGIDEQFF. This sequence joins TRBV5-4 and TRBJ2-1, with 12 positions matching TRBD1. Germline trimming cut 4 bases from V and 8 bases from J; bases unmatched to any gene: 4. There are 14 residues in the CDR3. Looked up from germline, CDR1 is SGHNT and CDR2 is YYREEE (reference sequence).

This clonotype came up many times. This chain joins TRBV7-2 and TRBJ2-5; TRBD1 is a possible D gene (5 bases). Germline lookup yields CDR1 SGHTA and CDR2 FQGNSA. The CDR3 has 14 amino acids. V was shortened by 3 bases and J by 4 bases, with 12 bases between the two germline ends. This CDR3 is CASSLQGGSETQYF. In DNA, the CDR3 is TGTGCCAGCAGCTTGCAGGGTGGGTCAGAGACCCAGTACTTC.

This clonotype was observed at least ten times. V gene TRBV7-2 combines with J gene TRBJ2-3, with 8 bases lining up with TRBD2. The length of the CDR3 is 17 residues. CDR1 and CDR2 from the germline V gene are SGHTA and FQGNSA. With 6 bases clipped from V and 8 bases from J, the junction kept 19 bases outside the gene matches. The CDR3 region is CASSPRRVAGSVGTQYF. The CDR3 region has the DNA TGTGCCAGCAGTCCCAGGAGGGTAGCGGGATCCGTGGGTACGCAGTATTTT.

This clonotype came up a few times. The chain uses TRBV2 and TRBJ2-5, with D hard to call. Germline V gene sequence: CDR1 SNHLY, CDR2 FYNNEI. The CDR3 has 13 residues. Trimming took 4 bases from V and 7 from J, leaving 13 bases between them. CDR3 loop: CASSVAPLRTQYF. CDR3 nucleotides: TGTGCCAGCAGTGTTGCTCCGCTGAGGACCCAGTACTTC.

This clonotype was seen a handful of times. The chain joins TRBV10-3 to TRBJ1-2; 8 bases line up with TRBD1. Germline assignment: CDR1 ENHRY and CDR2 SYGVKD. V lost 2 bases and J lost 4; bases outside the gene matches: 6. The CDR3 extends over 15 amino acids. In DNA, the CDR3 is TGTGCCATCAGTGAGAGGGGACAGGCGACCTATGGCTACACCTTC. Its translation: CAISERGQATYGYTF.

CDR3 amino acids: CASRPIGLAGQETQYF. CDR3 DNA: TGTGCCAGTAGACCTATCGGTCTAGCGGGGCAAGAGACCCAGTACTTC. The V gene is TRBV19, the J gene TRBJ2-5; 9 nucleotides line up with TRBD2. Trimming cost V 6 bases and J 2 bases; bases outside gene matches: 10. This CDR3 comprises 16 residues. Germline V CDR1 and CDR2: LNHDA, SQIVND (reference sequence).

This clonotype showed up just a few times. CDR3 coding DNA: TGCGCCAGCAGCTTGGGGCCAGGGATGACCACAGATACGCAGTATTTT. This sequence encodes CASSLGPGMTTDTQYF. The chain employs TRBV5-1 and TRBJ2-3; TRBD1 might be the D (5 bases). With 0 bases removed from V and 2 bases from J, the gap between germline ends came to 13 bases. Germline V gene data show CDR1 as SGHRS and CDR2 as YFSETQ. The CDR3 totals 16 residues.

There are a few counts of this clonotype. The chain joins TRBV7-2 to TRBJ2-1; possible D gene TRBD1, 5 bases. V lost 4 bases and J lost 6, with 13 bases in between. Germline-derived CDR1 and CDR2 are SGHTA and FQGNSA. The CDR3 is made up of 14 amino acids. CDR3 in amino acids: CASSSNRPPNEQFF. As DNA, the CDR3 is TGTGCCAGCAGCTCGAACAGGCCCCCCAATGAGCAGTTCTTC.